Following are 18 T cell receptor beta chains from one sample sequenced in a study of blood T cell repertoires in COVID-19 (dated by TCRdb to the early 2020s). The library was built by means of the immunoSEQ multiplex PCR assay. As stored in TCRdb, this immuneACCESS dataset retains in-frame rearrangements with V and J assigned. A fraction of the clones does not appear; measured against another copy, unresolved V genes explain less than half of the discrepancy, and the remainder lacks a known reason. The sample table contains approximately 330,000 clones; only one count was recorded for roughly 86% of them. Around 10% of the sample is in the top ten clones. The sample was peripheral blood. The receptor source for this set is a young man with COVID-19, enrolled during active disease.

This chain joins TRBV27 and TRBJ2-3, with 9 positions matching TRBD1. The germline V gene has CDR1 MNHEY and CDR2 SMNVEV (reference sequence). This CDR3 has 13 amino acids. V trimming: 8 bases; J trimming: 4 bases; junction bases outside the gene matches: 4. The CDR3 nucleotides are TGTGCCAGCCAGGACAGGGGCCCAGATACGCAGTATTTT. This codes for CASQDRGPDTQYF.

The chain has TRBV4-2 and TRBJ2-3, with 7 positions matching TRBD2. This CDR3 has 15 residues. V trimming: 0 bases; J trimming: 4 bases; junction bases outside the gene matches: 4. Germline V gene sequence: CDR1 LGHNA, CDR2 YNFKEQ. The CDR3, as DNA: TGTGCCAGCAGCCAAGAAGAAGCGGGGTCAGATACGCAGTATTTT. The encoded protein is CASSQEEAGSDTQYF.

This sequence joins TRBV5-8 and TRBJ1-5; D gene uncertain. The germline CDR1 and CDR2 sequences are SGHTS and YDEGEE. This CDR3 has 13 amino acids. V gave up 4 bases and J gave up 11 bases, with 16 bases separating them. Here the CDR3 DNA reads TGTGCCAGCAGCCCCCACGCCTCGGGGTCCCAGCATTTT. Translating it yields CASSPHASGSQHF.

The chain has TRBV7-2 and TRBJ2-1; TRBD2 is a possible D gene (6 bases). Per the germline V gene, CDR1 is SGHTA and CDR2 is FQGNSA. V lost 3 bases to trimming and J lost 0 bases, with 15 bases between them. This CDR3 comprises 17 residues. The CDR3 DNA follows: TGTGCCAGCAGCTTTGTATGGCGGGGCAGCTCCTACAATGAGCAGTTCTTC. Protein product: CASSFVWRGSSYNEQFF.

J is TRBJ1-2 and V is TRBV5-5, with TRBD1 identical over 8 bases. The V gene end was trimmed by 0 bases and the J gene end by 3 bases; junction bases not matched to a gene: 1. The CDR3 is made up of 14 amino acids. Germline V lookup: CDR1 SGHKS, CDR2 YYEKEE (reference sequence). The DNA for the CDR3 is TGTGCCAGCAGCTTGGTGACAGGGGACTATGGCTACACCTTC. This encodes CASSLVTGDYGYTF.

V gene TRBV9 combines with J gene TRBJ2-5; 12 nucleotides align to TRBD2. V lost 4 bases to trimming and J lost 1 base; unmatched junction nucleotides: 5. Germline CDR1 is SGDLS and CDR2 is YYNGEE. The CDR3 runs 16 residues. The CDR3 region has the DNA TGTGCCAGCAGCCCCCGGGGACTAGCGGGCCAAGAGACCCAGTACTTC. Its protein product is CASSPRGLAGQETQYF.

The chain has TRBV7-9 and TRBJ1-4; 7 bases match TRBD1. The trim removed 0 bases at V and 3 bases at J, leaving 7 bases unmatched. The CDR3 has 17 amino acids. Germline loops: CDR1 SEHNR, CDR2 FQNEAQ (reference sequence). CDR3 sequence reads: CASSLAPPGQPNEKLFF. In nucleotides, the CDR3 is TGTGCCAGCAGCTTAGCGCCACCGGGACAGCCTAATGAAAAACTGTTTTTT.

The rearrangement joins TRBV6-5 to TRBJ2-3; 8 nucleotides line up with TRBD2. The CDR3 runs 15 residues. Losses at the gene ends were 5 bases for V and 2 bases for J; bases not matched to a gene: 6. The germline gives CDR1 MNHEY, CDR2 SVGAGI. DNA of the CDR3: TGTGCCAGCAGTCGGGGGGGAGAATACACAGATACGCAGTATTTT. The encoded protein is CASSRGGEYTDTQYF.

V and J are TRBV4-1 and TRBJ1-2; a possible D gene is TRBD1 (6 bases). Germline CDR1 and CDR2: MGHRA and YSYEKL. The V end was cut by 4 bases, the J end by 5 bases, with 11 bases between. The CDR3 length is 13 residues. In DNA, the CDR3 is TGCGCCAGCAGCCCCCAGGGGAATTATGGCTACACCTTC. It codes for CASSPQGNYGYTF.

The chain recombines TRBV6-5 with TRBJ1-3; TRBD1 is a possible D gene (6 bases). Between the trimmed V and J ends, which lost 8 bases and 5 bases, there was a span of 13 bases. CDR1 is MNHEY and CDR2 is SVGAGI in the germline V gene. The CDR3 has 13 amino acids. The CDR3 here is CASSPGGRNTIYF. In DNA, the CDR3 is TGTGCCAGCTCCCCGGGGGGGCGAAACACCATATATTTT.

The chain recombines TRBV7-3 with TRBJ2-1, with D tentatively TRBD2 (5 bases). Trimming took 4 bases from V and 7 from J, leaving 8 bases between them. The CDR3 loop spans 12 amino acids. Germline CDR1 SGHTA, CDR2 FQGTGA. In nucleotides, the CDR3 is TGTGCCAGCAGCTCACTAGGGAATGAGCAGTTCTTC. It codes for CASSSLGNEQFF.

V usage is TRBV28 and J usage is TRBJ2-7, with 8 positions matching TRBD1. J lost 5 bases, V lost 3 bases, and 6 bases had no gene match. CDR1 MDHEN and CDR2 SYDVKM come from the germline V gene. This CDR3 is 14 amino acids long. The CDR3 nucleotides read TGTGCCAGCAGTTTTAGTCAGGGGGCCAACGAGCAGTACTTC. It specifies CASSFSQGANEQYF.

This rearrangement joins TRBV5-1 to TRBJ1-2; 8 bases map to TRBD1. Unmatched junction bases numbered 21, after V lost 6 bases and J lost 8 bases. The CDR3 consists of 17 residues. Germline CDR1 and CDR2: SGHRS and YFSETQ. DNA of the CDR3: TGCGCCAGCACCAACCGTGCAACGCGACAGGGGCAATCGGGCTACACCTTC. Protein: CASTNRATRQGQSGYTF.

The V gene is TRBV11-2, the J gene TRBJ2-2, with 13 bases identical to TRBD2. The CDR3 covers 19 residues. Germline V gene data show CDR1 as SGHAT and CDR2 as FQNNGV. The junction had 11 bases not matched to a gene; V was cut back by 4 bases and J by 3 bases. The CDR3 sequence: CASSSLRTSGRRDTGELFF. In nucleotides, the CDR3 is TGTGCCAGCAGCTCGTTGCGGACTAGCGGGAGACGGGACACCGGGGAGCTGTTTTTT.

V usage is TRBV29-1 and J usage is TRBJ2-3, with TRBD2 matching over 10 bases. The CDR3 is 16 amino acids. From germline, CDR1 is SQVTM and CDR2 ANQGSEA. V was pared by 2 bases and J by 1 base, with 6 bases of the junction left unmatched. Written as DNA, the CDR3 is TGCAGCGTTGAAAACCCCGGGACTAGCGGCACAGATACGCAGTATTTT. This codes for CSVENPGTSGTDTQYF.

The CDR3 is CASSQDPAGGNEQFF. The CDR3 DNA sequence: TGTGCCAGCAGCCAAGATCCTGCAGGGGGCAATGAGCAGTTCTTC. The chain joins TRBV4-2 to TRBJ2-1; TRBD1 matches 7 bases. V lost 0 bases, J lost 6 bases, and 5 bases stayed unmatched. The CDR3 extends over 15 amino acids. Germline V CDR1 and CDR2: LGHNA, YNFKEQ.

The chain has TRBV5-4 and TRBJ2-7; 7 bases are shared with TRBD1. Germline V gives CDR1 SGHNT, CDR2 YYREEE (reference sequence). The CDR3 runs 14 residues. The J segment lost 7 bases and the V segment lost 5 bases, leaving 12 bases of the junction unmatched. The chain's CDR3 is CASSMGQLSGEQYF. Here the CDR3 DNA reads TGTGCCAGCAGTATGGGACAGCTCTCGGGGGAGCAGTACTTC.

The V and J genes are TRBV12-5 and TRBJ1-2; tentatively, D is TRBD1 (5 bases). This CDR3 is built from 11 residues. In germline, CDR1 is LGHNT, CDR2 FRNRAP. V lost 4 bases and J 7 bases, leaving 7 bases between the germline ends. CDR3 residues: CASGSGSGYTF. Here the CDR3 DNA reads TGTGCTAGTGGTTCAGGGTCTGGCTACACCTTC.